The 3 T cell receptor beta chains presented below share a single source sample, sequenced in a study of T cell responses to AZD1222 COVID-19 vaccine. Some clones are missing from TCRdb's copy, which holds only in-frame ones; the method was immunoSEQ multiplex PCR. The sample yields about 180,000 clones, around 90% seen once. Material: peripheral blood, obtained 28 days after the second AZD1222 dose. The receptors shown here come from an adult who received the AZD1222 COVID-19 vaccine.

This chain joins TRBV28 and TRBJ2-7; D possibly uses TRBD1 or TRBD2 (5 bases each). From germline, CDR1 is MDHEN and CDR2 SYDVKM. V was cut by 1 base and J by 7 bases, with 14 bases left in between. CDR3 length: 14 amino acids. CDR3 protein: CASSLLGTRREQYF. In DNA form, the CDR3 reads TGTGCCAGCAGTTTATTGGGGACCCGCCGGGAGCAGTACTTC.

The chain joins TRBV5-6 to TRBJ2-1; 13 nucleotides agree with TRBD2. The CDR3 loop spans 15 amino acids. Unmatched junction bases numbered 3, after V lost 4 bases and J lost 5 bases. Germline V gives CDR1 SGHDT, CDR2 YYEEEE. As DNA, the CDR3 is TGTGCCAGCAGCCCCGGGACTAGCGGGGACAATGAGCAGTTCTTC. Its translation: CASSPGTSGDNEQFF.

This chain links TRBV5-5 with TRBJ1-1; D gene ambiguous. This CDR3 has 14 amino acids. Trimming took 2 bases from V and 2 from J, leaving 10 bases between them. Germline CDR1 and CDR2: SGHKS and YYEKEE (reference sequence). The CDR3 sequence: CASSLEHHNTEAFF. The CDR3 region has the DNA TGTGCCAGCAGCTTAGAACATCATAACACTGAAGCTTTCTTT.